This T cell receptor beta chain is from a study of T cells in localized non-small cell lung cancer. The study's findings and limits: Higher adjacent-lung clonality was associated with shorter survival. Multi-region tumor sequencing was not done, so intratumor heterogeneity could not be excluded. The study detected a median around 61 of the top 100 tumor clones in adjacent lung. Measurement of T cell clonality placed uninvolved adjacent lung highest, above the level in tumor.

A remark on this clone: As yet, its antigen is unknown.

The table came from immunoSEQ multiplex PCR; TCRdb's copy has only in-frame clones and leaves some out. The sample carries 90,000 to 95,000 clones, approximately 91% recorded once. The length of the CDR3 is 17 residues. Germline V gene data show CDR1 as WSHSY and CDR2 as SAAADI. The junction had 6 bases not matched to a gene; V was cut back by 1 base and J by 4 bases. J is TRBJ2-3 and V is TRBV10-2; 12 bases fit TRBD2. The sequencing here drew on PBMCs, taken before any cancer treatment. This TCR came from a woman aged 35 to 70 with stage II squamous cell lung carcinoma. This CDR3 reads CASSEFPLAGGPDTQYF. The CDR3 nucleotides are TGCGCCAGCAGTGAGTTCCCGCTAGCGGGGGGGCCAGATACGCAGTATTTT.